This T cell receptor beta chain was retrieved from a study of cytomegalovirus exposure and HLA in healthy donors. This CDR3 comprises 14 residues. Germline V gene data show CDR1 as KGHSH and CDR2 as LQKENI. J lost 4 bases, V lost 3 bases, and 5 bases had no gene match. Study conclusions and caveats: What TCR beta sequences reportedly achieved was accurate prediction of HLA-A and HLA-B alleles in most subjects. When analyzed later, the rates of TCR association showed variation by HLA locus, with DRB1 the most and HLA-C the fewest. Under in vitro conditions, three CMV-associated chains were confirmed as specific for CMV antigens.

Among the donors, all were healthy bone marrow donors. A remark on this clone: Its specificity is unknown.

60 Vbeta and 13 Jbeta primers were used in PCR. The protocol was immunoSEQ multiplex PCR, while the TCRdb copy is restricted to in-frame clones and leaves out a portion. The repertoire includes over 150,000 clones, approximately 81% of them detected once, and around 6.7% sits in the top ten. Material: PBMCs. This clonotype was sampled from a woman aged 25 to 39 in good health and CMV-seropositive. The chain has TRBV18 and TRBJ2-5, with 7 bases matching TRBD1. For the CDR3, the DNA is TGTGCCAGCTCACCTCGGGACAGTTTAGAGACCCAGTACTTC. This codes for CASSPRDSLETQYF.